This TCR beta chain was documented in a study of blood T cell repertoires in COVID-19. Here immunoSEQ multiplex PCR was the method, and the copy in TCRdb shows in-frame clones only, minus some. The repertoire holds tens of thousands of clones, with around 83% as singletons. V trimming: 5 bases; J trimming: 2 bases; junction bases outside the gene matches: 9. The CDR3 consists of 15 residues. In germline, CDR1 is SGHTA, CDR2 FQGTGA. Sequenced input: peripheral blood. The TCR originated in an elderly man with acute or convalescent COVID-19. V and J are TRBV7-3 and TRBJ2-7; 7 positions match TRBD2. Here the CDR3 reads CASSPAGTETYEQYF. The CDR3 DNA sequence: TGTGCCAGCAGCCCAGCGGGGACGGAAACCTACGAGCAGTACTTC.